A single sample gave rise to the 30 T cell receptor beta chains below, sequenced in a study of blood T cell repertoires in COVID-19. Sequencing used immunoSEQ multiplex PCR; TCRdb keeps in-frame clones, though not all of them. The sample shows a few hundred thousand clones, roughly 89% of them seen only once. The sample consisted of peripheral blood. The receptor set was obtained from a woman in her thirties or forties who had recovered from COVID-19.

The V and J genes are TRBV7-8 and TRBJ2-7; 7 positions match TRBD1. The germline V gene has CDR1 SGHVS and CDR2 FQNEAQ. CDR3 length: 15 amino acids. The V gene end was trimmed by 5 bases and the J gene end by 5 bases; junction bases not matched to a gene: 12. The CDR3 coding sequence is TGTGCCAGCAGCCTACAATGGCAGGGGGTCCACGAGCAGTACGTC. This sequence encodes CASSLQWQGVHEQYV.

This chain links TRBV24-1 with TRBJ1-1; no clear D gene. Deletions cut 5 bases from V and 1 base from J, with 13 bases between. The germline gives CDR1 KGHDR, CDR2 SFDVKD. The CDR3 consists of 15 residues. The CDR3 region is CATSVLVGPNTEAFF. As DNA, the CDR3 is TGTGCCACCAGTGTACTCGTGGGCCCGAACACTGAAGCTTTCTTT.

The CDR3 DNA follows: TGTGCCTCCCGACCTGGAGGATCGAACACCGGGGAGCTGTTTTTT. It encodes CASRPGGSNTGELFF. The V call is TRBV25-1, the J call TRBJ2-2, with a tentative D call TRBD2 (5 bases). Per germline, CDR1 MGHDK and CDR2 SYGVNS. V lost 11 bases and J 0 bases, leaving 16 bases between the germline ends. The CDR3 sequence is 15 residues long.

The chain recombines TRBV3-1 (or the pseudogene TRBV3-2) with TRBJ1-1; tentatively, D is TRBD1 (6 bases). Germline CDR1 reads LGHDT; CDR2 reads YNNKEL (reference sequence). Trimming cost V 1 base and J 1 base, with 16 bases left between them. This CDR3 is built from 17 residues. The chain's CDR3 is CASSQAVDSDTNTEAFF. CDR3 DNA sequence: TGTGCCAGCAGCCAAGCTGTGGACAGCGATACGAACACTGAAGCTTTCTTT.

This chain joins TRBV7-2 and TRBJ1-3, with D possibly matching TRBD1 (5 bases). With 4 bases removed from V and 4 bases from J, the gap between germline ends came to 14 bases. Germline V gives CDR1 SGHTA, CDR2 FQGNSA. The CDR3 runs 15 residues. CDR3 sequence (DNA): TGTGCCAGCAGCTCCCAGGGAAGTGCAGGAAACACCATATATTTT. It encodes CASSSQGSAGNTIYF.

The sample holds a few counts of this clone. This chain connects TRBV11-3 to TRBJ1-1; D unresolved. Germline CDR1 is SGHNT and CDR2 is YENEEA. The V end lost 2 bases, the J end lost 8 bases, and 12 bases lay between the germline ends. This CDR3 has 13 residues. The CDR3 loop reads CASSLRSDGEAFF. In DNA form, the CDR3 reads TGTGCCAGCAGCTTAAGAAGCGACGGGGAAGCTTTCTTT.

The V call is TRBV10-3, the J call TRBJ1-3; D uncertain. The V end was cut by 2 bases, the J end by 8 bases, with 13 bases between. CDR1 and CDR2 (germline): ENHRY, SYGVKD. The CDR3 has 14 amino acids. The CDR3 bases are TGTGCCATCAGTGAGCCGCCGGGGAGCCACACCATATATTTT. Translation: CAISEPPGSHTIYF.

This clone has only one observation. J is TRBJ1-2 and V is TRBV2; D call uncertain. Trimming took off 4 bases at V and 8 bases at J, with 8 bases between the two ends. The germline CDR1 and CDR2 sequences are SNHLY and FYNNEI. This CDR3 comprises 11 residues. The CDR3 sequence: CASSGTGGYTF. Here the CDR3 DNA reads TGTGCCAGCAGTGGGACTGGCGGCTACACCTTC.

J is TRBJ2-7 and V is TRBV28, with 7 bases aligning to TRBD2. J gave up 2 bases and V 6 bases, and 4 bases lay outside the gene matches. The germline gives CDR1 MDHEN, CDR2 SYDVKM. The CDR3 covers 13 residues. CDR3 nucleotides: TGTGCCAGCAGCACCGGGGGGACCTACGAGCAGTACTTC. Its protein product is CASSTGGTYEQYF.

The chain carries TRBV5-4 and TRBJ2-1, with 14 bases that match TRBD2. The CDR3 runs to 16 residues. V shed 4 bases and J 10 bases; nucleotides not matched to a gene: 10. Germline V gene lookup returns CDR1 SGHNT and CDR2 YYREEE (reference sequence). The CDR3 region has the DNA TGTGCCAGCAGCCCGGGGGGACTAGCGGGAGTTAACGAGCAGTTCTTC. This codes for CASSPGGLAGVNEQFF.

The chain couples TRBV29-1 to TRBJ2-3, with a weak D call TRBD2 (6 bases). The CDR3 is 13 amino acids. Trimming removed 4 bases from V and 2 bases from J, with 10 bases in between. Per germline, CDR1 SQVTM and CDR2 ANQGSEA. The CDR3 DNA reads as TGCAGCGTTGCAGGACTACACACAGATACGCAGTATTTT. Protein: CSVAGLHTDTQYF.

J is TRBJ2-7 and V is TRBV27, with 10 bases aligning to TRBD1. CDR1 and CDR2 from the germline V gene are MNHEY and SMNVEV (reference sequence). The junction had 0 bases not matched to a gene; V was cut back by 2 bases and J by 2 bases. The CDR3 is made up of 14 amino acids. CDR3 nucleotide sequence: TGTGCCAGCAGTTTAGGACAGGGGGCCTACGAGCAGTACTTC. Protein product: CASSLGQGAYEQYF.

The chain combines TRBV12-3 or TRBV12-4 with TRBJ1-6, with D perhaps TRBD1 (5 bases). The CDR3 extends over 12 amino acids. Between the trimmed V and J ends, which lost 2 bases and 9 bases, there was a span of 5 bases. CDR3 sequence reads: CASSLQGSPLHF. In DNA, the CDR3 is TGTGCCAGCAGTTTACAGGGTTCACCCCTCCACTTT.

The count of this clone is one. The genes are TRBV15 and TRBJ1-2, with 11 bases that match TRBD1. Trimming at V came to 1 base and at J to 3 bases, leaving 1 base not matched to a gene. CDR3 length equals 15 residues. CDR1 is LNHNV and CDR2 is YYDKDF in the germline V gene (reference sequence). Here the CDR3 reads CATSRAGQGDYGYTF. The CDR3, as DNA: TGTGCCACCAGCAGAGCGGGACAGGGGGACTATGGCTACACCTTC.

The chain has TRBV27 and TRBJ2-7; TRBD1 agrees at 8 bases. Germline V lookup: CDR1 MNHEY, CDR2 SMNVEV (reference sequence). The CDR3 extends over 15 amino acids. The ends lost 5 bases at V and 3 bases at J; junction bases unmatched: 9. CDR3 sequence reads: CASSPLNGQGYEQYV. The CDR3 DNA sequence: TGTGCCAGCAGTCCTCTAAACGGACAGGGCTACGAGCAGTACGTC.

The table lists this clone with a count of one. The CDR3 nucleotides read TGTGCCAGCAGTGGGATCCACGACATGGGTGGTACTGAAGCTTTCTTT. Translating it yields CASSGIHDMGGTEAFF. V usage is TRBV2 and J usage is TRBJ1-1; D not resolved. The germline V and J ends were trimmed by 4 bases and 5 bases, with 20 bases remaining between them. This CDR3 comprises 16 residues. CDR1 and CDR2 from the germline V gene are SNHLY and FYNNEI.

The DNA for the CDR3 is TGTGCCACCGGGACAAGCATCTCTGGGGCCAACGTCCTGACTTTC. This sequence encodes CATGTSISGANVLTF. The V call is TRBV24-1, the J call TRBJ2-6, with D perhaps matching TRBD1 (6 bases). The CDR3 is made up of 15 amino acids. V was shortened by 9 bases and J by 0 bases, with 11 bases between the two germline ends. CDR1 KGHDR and CDR2 SFDVKD come from the germline V gene.

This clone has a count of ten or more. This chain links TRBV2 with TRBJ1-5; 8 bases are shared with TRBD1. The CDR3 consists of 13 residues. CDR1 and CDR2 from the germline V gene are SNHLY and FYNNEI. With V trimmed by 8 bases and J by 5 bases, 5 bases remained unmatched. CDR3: CASGDRRDQPQHF. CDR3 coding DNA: TGTGCCAGCGGGGACAGGAGGGATCAGCCCCAGCATTTT.

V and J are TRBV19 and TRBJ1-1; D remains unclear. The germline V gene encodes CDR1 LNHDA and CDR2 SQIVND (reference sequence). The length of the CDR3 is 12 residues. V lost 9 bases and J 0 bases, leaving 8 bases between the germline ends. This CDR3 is CASSVMNTEAFF. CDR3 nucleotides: TGTGCCAGCTCCGTTATGAACACTGAAGCTTTCTTT.

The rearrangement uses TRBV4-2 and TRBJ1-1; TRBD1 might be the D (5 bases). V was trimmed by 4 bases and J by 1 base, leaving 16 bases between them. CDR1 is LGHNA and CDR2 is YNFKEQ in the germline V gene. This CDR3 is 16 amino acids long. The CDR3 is CASSRYRDSQNTEAFF. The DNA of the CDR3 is TGTGCCAGCAGCCGCTACCGGGACTCCCAGAACACTGAAGCTTTCTTT.

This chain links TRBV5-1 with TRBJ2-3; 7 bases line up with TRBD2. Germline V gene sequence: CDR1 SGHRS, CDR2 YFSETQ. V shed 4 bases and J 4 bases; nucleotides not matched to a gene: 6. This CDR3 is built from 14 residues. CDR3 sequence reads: CASSLSGEADTQYF. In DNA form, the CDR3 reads TGCGCCAGCAGCCTAAGCGGGGAAGCAGATACGCAGTATTTT.

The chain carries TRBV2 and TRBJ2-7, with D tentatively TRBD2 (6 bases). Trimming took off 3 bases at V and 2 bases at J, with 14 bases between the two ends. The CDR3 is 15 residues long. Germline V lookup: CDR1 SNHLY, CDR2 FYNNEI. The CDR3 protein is CASSERTNGAYEQYF. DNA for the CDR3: TGTGCCAGCAGTGAGAGGACTAATGGTGCCTACGAGCAGTACTTC.

CDR3 in amino acids: CASSISGLASQETQYF. The CDR3, as DNA: TGTGCCAGCAGCATATCGGGACTAGCGAGTCAAGAGACCCAGTACTTC. The rearrangement joins TRBV13 to TRBJ2-5; 10 positions agree with TRBD2. Germline loops: CDR1 PRHDT, CDR2 FYEKMQ (reference sequence). The ends lost 5 bases at V and 2 bases at J; junction bases unmatched: 8. The CDR3 length is 16 residues.

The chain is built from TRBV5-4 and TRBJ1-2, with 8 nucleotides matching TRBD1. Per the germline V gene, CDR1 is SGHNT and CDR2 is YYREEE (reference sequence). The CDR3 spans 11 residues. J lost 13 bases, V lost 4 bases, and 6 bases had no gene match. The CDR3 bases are TGTGCCAGCAGCGCCTCAGGGGGCGTCACCTTC. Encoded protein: CASSASGGVTF. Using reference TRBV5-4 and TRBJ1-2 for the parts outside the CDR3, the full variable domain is ETGVTQSPTHLIKTRGQQVTLRCSSQSGHNTVSWYQQALGQGPQFIFQYYREEENGRGNFPPRFSGLQFPNYSSELNVNALELDDSALYLCASSASGGVTFGSGTRLTVV.

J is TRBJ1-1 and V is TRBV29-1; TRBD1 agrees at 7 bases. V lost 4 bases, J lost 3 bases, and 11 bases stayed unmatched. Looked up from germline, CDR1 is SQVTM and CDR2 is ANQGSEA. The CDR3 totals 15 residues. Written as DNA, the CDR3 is TGCAGCGTTGGGCTACCGACAGGGATCTACACTGAAGCTTTCTTT. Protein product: CSVGLPTGIYTEAFF.

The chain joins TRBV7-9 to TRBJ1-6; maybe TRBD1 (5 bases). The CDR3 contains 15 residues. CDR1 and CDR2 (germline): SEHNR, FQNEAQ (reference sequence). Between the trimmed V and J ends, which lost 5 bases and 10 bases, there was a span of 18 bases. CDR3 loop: CASSPLQGIVSPLHF. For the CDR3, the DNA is TGTGCCAGCAGCCCGCTTCAGGGTATTGTCTCACCCCTCCACTTT.

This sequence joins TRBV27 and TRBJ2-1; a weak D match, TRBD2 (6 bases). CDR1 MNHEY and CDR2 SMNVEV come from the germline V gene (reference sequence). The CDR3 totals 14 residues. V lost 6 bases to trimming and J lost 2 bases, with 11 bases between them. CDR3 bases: TGTGCCAGCAGCGAAGCGGGCCCCTACAATGAGCAGTTCTTC. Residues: CASSEAGPYNEQFF.

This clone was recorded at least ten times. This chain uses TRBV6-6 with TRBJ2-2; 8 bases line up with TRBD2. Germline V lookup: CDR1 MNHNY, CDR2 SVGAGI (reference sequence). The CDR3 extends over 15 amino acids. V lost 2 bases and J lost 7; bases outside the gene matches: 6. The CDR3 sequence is CASSYTGLVIGELFF. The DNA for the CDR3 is TGTGCCAGCAGTTACACGGGACTAGTGATCGGGGAGCTGTTTTTT.

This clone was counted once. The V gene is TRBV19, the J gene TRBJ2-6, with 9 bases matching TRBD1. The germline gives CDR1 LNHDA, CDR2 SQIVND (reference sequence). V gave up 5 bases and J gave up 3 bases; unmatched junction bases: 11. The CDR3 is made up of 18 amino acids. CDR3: CASSSLGQGLGGANVLTF. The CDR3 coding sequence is TGTGCCAGTAGTTCGCTGGGACAGGGTCTAGGTGGGGCCAACGTCCTGACTTTC.

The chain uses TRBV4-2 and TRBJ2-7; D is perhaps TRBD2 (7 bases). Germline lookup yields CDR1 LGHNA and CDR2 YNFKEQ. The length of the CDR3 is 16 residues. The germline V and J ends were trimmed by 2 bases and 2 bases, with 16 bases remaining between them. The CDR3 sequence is CASSQPGPGGAYEQYF. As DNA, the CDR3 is TGTGCCAGCAGCCAACCCGGACCGGGGGGCGCCTACGAGCAGTACTTC.